Shown below are 5 T cell receptor beta chains from a single sample sequenced in a study of cytomegalovirus exposure and HLA in healthy donors. The PCR had 60 Vbeta and 13 Jbeta primers. The method was immunoSEQ multiplex PCR; TCRdb's version includes in-frame clones alone and lacks a portion of them. In the table there are roughly 88,000 clones, 76% of which are singletons. The source material was PBMCs. Receptors were obtained from a man younger than 40 in good health and CMV-seropositive.

The gene calls are TRBV14 and TRBJ1-3, with 7 positions matching TRBD1. V was clipped by 0 bases and J by 4 bases; unmatched bases: 3. Per the germline V gene, CDR1 is SGHDN and CDR2 is FVKESK. The CDR3 covers 15 residues. For the CDR3, the DNA is TGTGCCAGCAGCCAAGATAGGGGGCGAGGAAACACCATATATTTT. As protein: CASSQDRGRGNTIYF. Full variable domain (remainder filled in from reference TRBV14 and TRBJ1-3): EAGVTQFPSHSVIEKGQTVTLRCDPISGHDNLYWYRRVMGKEIKFLLHFVKESKQDESGMPNNRFLAERTGGTYSTLKVQPAELEDSGVYFCASSQDRGRGNTIYFGEGSWLTVV.

As for this clone: The same CDR3 is also encoded by other DNA sequences in this sample. The chain joins TRBV2 to TRBJ1-1; weak D call: TRBD1 (5 bases). Germline V gene lookup returns CDR1 SNHLY and CDR2 FYNNEI. The CDR3 is 15 amino acids. The V gene lost 8 bases and the J gene lost 8 bases, with 24 bases spanning the gap. CDR3 residues: CASREIVGYRGEAFF. In DNA form, the CDR3 reads TGTGCCAGCCGGGAGATCGTGGGCTACCGGGGGGAAGCTTTCTTT.

The CDR3 sequence: CASSQDRAGLLRNEQFF. The CDR3 region has the DNA TGCGCCAGCAGCCAAGATCGGGCGGGGCTACTCAGGAATGAGCAGTTCTTC. V usage is TRBV4-3 and J usage is TRBJ2-1, with D possibly matching TRBD2 (6 bases). V lost 0 bases and J 7 bases, leaving 19 bases between the germline ends. The CDR3 consists of 17 residues. Germline CDR1 LGHNA, CDR2 YSLEER.

V usage is TRBV27 and J usage is TRBJ1-6, with D maybe TRBD1 (5 bases). Germline-derived CDR1 and CDR2 are MNHEY and SMNVEV (reference sequence). Trimming pared 4 bases from V and 7 bases from J, leaving 14 bases between. The CDR3 contains 15 residues. The CDR3 bases are TGTGCCAGCAGTTCCACCGGGACTTCCAATTCACCCCTCCACTTT. Translating it yields CASSSTGTSNSPLHF.

The J gene is TRBJ2-2, the V gene TRBV6-1; D is unresolved. Germline-derived CDR1 and CDR2 are MNHNS and SASEGT. This CDR3 region has 15 residues. Trimming left V 7 bases short and J 3 bases short, with 15 bases between. CDR3 bases: TGTGCCAGCAATATGGGCCTTGGGTACACCGGGGAGCTGTTTTTT. Translation: CASNMGLGYTGELFF.